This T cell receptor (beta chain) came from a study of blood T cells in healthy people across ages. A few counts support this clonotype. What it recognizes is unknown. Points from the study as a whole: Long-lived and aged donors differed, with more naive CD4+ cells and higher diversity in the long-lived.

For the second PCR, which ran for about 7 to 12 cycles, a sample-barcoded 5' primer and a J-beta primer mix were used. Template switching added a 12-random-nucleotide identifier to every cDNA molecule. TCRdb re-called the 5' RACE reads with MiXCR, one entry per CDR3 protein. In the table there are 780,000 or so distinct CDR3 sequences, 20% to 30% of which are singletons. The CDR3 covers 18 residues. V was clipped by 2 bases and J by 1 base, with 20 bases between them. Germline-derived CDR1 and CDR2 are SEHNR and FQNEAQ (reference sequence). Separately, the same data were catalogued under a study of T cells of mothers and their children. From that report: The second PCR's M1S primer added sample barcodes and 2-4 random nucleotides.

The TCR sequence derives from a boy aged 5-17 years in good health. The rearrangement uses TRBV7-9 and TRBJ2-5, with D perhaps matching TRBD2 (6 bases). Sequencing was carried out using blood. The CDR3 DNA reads TGTGCCAGCAGCTTATGGAGGGGCGCTGGCGGAATCCAAGAGACCCAGTACTTC. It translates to CASSLWRGAGGIQETQYF. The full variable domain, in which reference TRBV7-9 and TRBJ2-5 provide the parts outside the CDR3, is DTGVSQNPRHKITKRGQNVTFRCDPISEHNRLYWYRQTLGQGPEFLTYFQNEAQLEKSRLLSDRFSAERPKGSFSTLEIQRTEQGDSAMYLCASSLWRGAGGIQETQYFGPGTRLLVL.